This is a list of T cell receptor beta chains from one sample in a study of immune characterization of retroperitoneal liposarcoma. MiXCR, run by TCRdb on the PCR reads, gives a single entry per CDR3 protein. The data hold more than 1,500 distinct CDR3 sequences, with roughly 43% observed a single time. Sequencing was carried out using tumor tissue. The source is a female donor with retroperitoneal liposarcoma. CDR3s include the opening cysteine and the closing phenylalanine or tryptophan. Each record gives: J gene, D gene, clone size, V gene, CDR3 protein, CDR3 DNA. A D gene is named only where the DNA matches it firmly. Only part of the rows carry a size: once, few, many, or a class if the clone is expanded.

j_gene: TRBJ2-7
d_gene: NA
abundance: NA
v_gene: TRBV6-1
CDR3aa: CASSPRTGEQYF
CDR3nt: TGTGCCAGCAGTCCTCGGACCGGCGAGCAGTACTTC

j_gene: TRBJ2-1
d_gene: NA
abundance: NA
v_gene: TRBV27
CDR3aa: CASRKYTQLGGTLYNEQFF
CDR3nt: TGTGCCAGCAGGAAATACACTCAGCTCGGCGGGACACTCTACAATGAGCAGTTCTTC

j_gene: TRBJ2-1
d_gene: TRBD2
abundance: few
v_gene: TRBV6-1
CDR3aa: CASARQLAGSYNEQFF
CDR3nt: TGTGCCAGCGCCCGACAGTTAGCGGGGTCCTACAATGAGCAGTTCTTC

j_gene: TRBJ2-1
d_gene: NA
abundance: NA
v_gene: TRBV10-1
CDR3aa: CASSLGLNNEQFF
CDR3nt: TGCGCCAGCAGTTTAGGGCTCAACAATGAGCAGTTCTTC

j_gene: TRBJ2-5
d_gene: TRBD2
abundance: once
v_gene: TRBV11-3
CDR3aa: CASSPGLAGRETQYF
CDR3nt: TGTGCCAGCAGTCCAGGACTAGCGGGAAGGGAGACCCAGTACTTC

j_gene: TRBJ1-5
d_gene: NA
abundance: once
v_gene: TRBV19
CDR3aa: CASSIPALNQPQHF
CDR3nt: TGTGCCAGTAGTATTCCAGCGCTTAATCAGCCCCAGCATTTT

j_gene: TRBJ2-1
d_gene: TRBD1
abundance: NA
v_gene: TRBV6-4
CDR3aa: CASSPTPGQGNNEQFF
CDR3nt: TGTGCCAGCAGCCCAACGCCGGGACAGGGGAACAATGAGCAGTTCTTC

j_gene: TRBJ2-7
d_gene: NA
abundance: NA
v_gene: TRBV7-6
CDR3aa: CASSPGDYEQYF
CDR3nt: TGTGCCAGCAGCCCGGGCGACTACGAGCAGTACTTC

j_gene: TRBJ2-5
d_gene: NA
abundance: medium-sized
v_gene: TRBV6-5
CDR3aa: CASSSHVISGTQETQYF
CDR3nt: TGTGCCAGCAGTTCCCACGTTATATCGGGGACCCAAGAGACCCAGTACTTC

j_gene: TRBJ2-5
d_gene: NA
abundance: NA
v_gene: TRBV7-2
CDR3aa: CASSFHREAQYF
CDR3nt: TGTGCCAGCAGCTTTCATAGGGAGGCCCAGTACTTC

j_gene: TRBJ2-7
d_gene: NA
abundance: few
v_gene: TRBV7-2
CDR3aa: CASSPRGKGADEQYF
CDR3nt: TGTGCCAGCAGCCCCCGCGGGAAGGGCGCCGACGAGCAGTACTTC

j_gene: TRBJ2-1
d_gene: NA
abundance: few
v_gene: TRBV12-3/TRBV12-4
CDR3aa: CASSLGYNEQFF
CDR3nt: TGTGCCAGCAGTTTGGGGTACAATGAGCAGTTCTTC

j_gene: TRBJ2-1
d_gene: TRBD2
abundance: NA
v_gene: TRBV6-1
CDR3aa: CASTPGTSGRHEQFF
CDR3nt: TGTGCCAGCACCCCCGGGACTAGCGGGAGACATGAGCAGTTCTTC

j_gene: TRBJ2-1
d_gene: TRBD1
abundance: medium-sized
v_gene: TRBV7-2
CDR3aa: CASSSRQGSHEQFF
CDR3nt: TGTGCCAGCAGCAGTAGACAGGGCTCCCACGAGCAGTTCTTC

j_gene: TRBJ2-1
d_gene: NA
abundance: few
v_gene: TRBV7-2
CDR3aa: CASSLQSGGLYEQFF
CDR3nt: TGTGCCAGCAGCTTACAATCCGGGGGGCTTTACGAGCAGTTCTTC

j_gene: TRBJ2-1
d_gene: NA
abundance: few
v_gene: TRBV6-1
CDR3aa: CASSAYAVLYNEQFF
CDR3nt: TGTGCCAGCAGTGCCTATGCGGTACTCTACAATGAGCAGTTCTTC

j_gene: TRBJ2-7
d_gene: NA
abundance: NA
v_gene: TRBV6-1
CDR3aa: CASSDRGSSYEQYF
CDR3nt: TGTGCCAGCAGCGACCGGGGAAGCTCCTACGAGCAGTACTTC

j_gene: TRBJ2-7
d_gene: NA
abundance: NA
v_gene: TRBV11-3
CDR3aa: CASSLGGHEQYF
CDR3nt: TGTGCCAGCAGCTTAGGGGGACACGAGCAGTACTTC

j_gene: TRBJ2-7
d_gene: TRBD2
abundance: medium-sized
v_gene: TRBV7-6
CDR3aa: CASSLRLAAYNEQYF
CDR3nt: TGTGCCAGCAGCTTACGCCTAGCGGCCTACAATGAGCAGTACTTC

j_gene: TRBJ2-1
d_gene: NA
abundance: NA
v_gene: TRBV27
CDR3aa: CAAGGETQFF
CDR3nt: TGTGCCGCAGGGGGGGAGACCCAGTTCTTC

j_gene: TRBJ2-7
d_gene: NA
abundance: NA
v_gene: TRBV12-3/TRBV12-4
CDR3aa: CASSLAQGSYEQYF
CDR3nt: TGTGCCAGCAGTTTAGCACAGGGCTCCTACGAGCAGTACTTC

j_gene: TRBJ1-4
d_gene: NA
abundance: NA
v_gene: TRBV12-3/TRBV12-4
CDR3aa: CASSLRDEKLFF
CDR3nt: TGTGCCAGCAGTTTAAGGGATGAAAAACTGTTTTTT

j_gene: TRBJ2-1
d_gene: NA
abundance: NA
v_gene: TRBV6-4
CDR3aa: CASSDGDSEAAEQFF
CDR3nt: TGTGCCAGCAGTGACGGGGACTCTGAAGCGGCTGAGCAGTTCTTC

j_gene: TRBJ2-3
d_gene: NA
abundance: NA
v_gene: TRBV6-1
CDR3aa: CASSGPPAITDTQYF
CDR3nt: TGTGCCAGCAGCGGGCCACCGGCTATCACAGATACGCAGTATTTT

j_gene: TRBJ2-7
d_gene: TRBD2
abundance: NA
v_gene: TRBV7-6
CDR3aa: CASSPRTSGNNEQYF
CDR3nt: TGTGCCAGCAGCCCTCGGACTAGCGGCAACAATGAGCAGTACTTC

j_gene: TRBJ2-1
d_gene: NA
abundance: once
v_gene: TRBV6-6
CDR3aa: CASSYSVRTAHNEQFF
CDR3nt: TGTGCCAGCAGTTACTCGGTCAGAACCGCCCACAATGAGCAGTTCTTC

j_gene: TRBJ2-7
d_gene: TRBD1
abundance: NA
v_gene: TRBV11-3
CDR3aa: CASSLQGADYEQYF
CDR3nt: TGTGCCAGCAGCCTCCAGGGGGCCGACTACGAGCAGTACTTC